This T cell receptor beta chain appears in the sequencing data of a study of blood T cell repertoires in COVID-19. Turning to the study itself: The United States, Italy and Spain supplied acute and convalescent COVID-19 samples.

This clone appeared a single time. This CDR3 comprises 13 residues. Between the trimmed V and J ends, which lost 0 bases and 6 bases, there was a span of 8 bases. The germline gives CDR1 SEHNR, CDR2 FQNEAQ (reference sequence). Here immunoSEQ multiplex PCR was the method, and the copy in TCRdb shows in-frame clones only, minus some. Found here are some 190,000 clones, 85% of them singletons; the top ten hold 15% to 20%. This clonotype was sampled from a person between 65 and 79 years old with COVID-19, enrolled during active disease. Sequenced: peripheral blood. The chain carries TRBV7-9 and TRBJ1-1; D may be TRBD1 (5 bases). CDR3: CASSLAGPSEAFF. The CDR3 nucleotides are TGTGCCAGCAGCTTAGCGGGGCCCTCTGAAGCTTTCTTT.